Below are 23 T cell receptor beta chains sequenced from a single sample in a study of T-cell memory formation after mild COVID-19. TCRdb processed the 5' RACE reads anew with MiXCR; each CDR3 protein has one entry. The sample includes some 48,000 distinct CDR3 sequences, around 12% of them seen just once. Sequencing was performed on PBMCs or a T cell subset sorted from them (not recorded which). The receptors here all came from a man aged 18-30 years who had mild COVID-19 (a few samples of this study predate the infection). Cell type and time point are not known.

The chain combines TRBV7-6 with TRBJ2-3; D gene unclear. V lost 4 bases and J 0 bases, leaving 14 bases between the germline ends. Germline values: CDR1 SGHVS, CDR2 FNYEAQ. The CDR3 is 16 residues long. The CDR3 sequence: CASSYRGGPSTDTQYF. The CDR3 bases are TGTGCCAGCAGCTACCGAGGCGGACCGAGCACAGATACGCAGTATTTT.

This clonotype was recorded many times. This chain connects TRBV20-1 to TRBJ2-7; the D gene is possibly TRBD2 (6 bases). CDR3 size: 14 residues. Looked up from germline, CDR1 is DFQATT and CDR2 is SNEGSKA (reference sequence). V was cut by 3 bases and J by 0 bases, with 12 bases left in between. The CDR3 DNA follows: TGCAGTGCTAGGGTCGGGGGTCTCTCCTACGAGCAGTACTTC. This sequence encodes CSARVGGLSYEQYF.

The V and J genes are TRBV7-2 and TRBJ1-2, with TRBD1 matching over 7 bases. J lost 3 bases, V lost 5 bases, and 6 bases had no gene match. From germline, CDR1 is SGHTA and CDR2 FQGNSA. The CDR3 consists of 14 residues. The CDR3 bases are TGTGCCAGCAGCGCGCAAGGGGGCTACTATGGCTACACCTTC. Its translation is CASSAQGGYYGYTF.

This clonotype was found many times. The chain employs TRBV12-3 or TRBV12-4 and TRBJ2-3; TRBD1 or TRBD2 may be the D gene (6 bases each). Between the trimmed V and J ends, which lost 5 bases and 0 bases, there was a span of 9 bases. The CDR3 loop spans 14 amino acids. The CDR3 DNA reads as TGTGCCAGCAGTAGGGGGGAAAGCACAGATACGCAGTATTTT. Translating gives CASSRGESTDTQYF.

The chain has TRBV6-4 and TRBJ2-6, with D maybe TRBD2 (5 bases). Trimming took 3 bases from V and 5 from J, leaving 8 bases between them. The CDR3 runs 14 residues. CDR1 and CDR2 from the germline V gene are MRHNA and SNTAGT. This CDR3 is CASSEGDRANVLTF. The CDR3 DNA follows: TGTGCCAGCAGTGAGGGAGATAGGGCCAACGTCCTGACTTTC.

This clonotype was seen at least ten times. The chain carries TRBV24-1 and TRBJ2-3; D perhaps matches TRBD1 (5 bases). Germline V gives CDR1 KGHDR, CDR2 SFDVKD. The CDR3 extends over 15 amino acids. V was cut by 4 bases and J by 4 bases, with 14 bases left in between. This chain's CDR3 is CATSDVWQGADTQYF. The CDR3 DNA follows: TGTGCCACCAGTGACGTATGGCAGGGCGCAGATACGCAGTATTTT.

This clonotype was picked up a small number of times. V usage is TRBV12-5 and J usage is TRBJ2-2, with 7 bases aligning to TRBD1. The CDR3 has 15 amino acids. The trim removed 7 bases at V and 1 base at J, leaving 6 bases unmatched. Germline values: CDR1 LGHNT, CDR2 FRNRAP. CDR3 DNA sequence: TGTGCTAGTGCCCTGGACAGGAGGAACACCGGGGAGCTGTTTTTT. This encodes CASALDRRNTGELFF.

The table lists this clonotype with a few counts. The CDR3 region has the DNA TGTGCCAGCAGGGGACTAGCGGGTGAAGAGACCCAGTACTTC. Translating gives CASRGLAGEETQYF. The chain combines TRBV6-2 or TRBV6-3 with TRBJ2-5; 12 bases agree with TRBD2. This CDR3 contains 14 residues. The trim removed 6 bases at V and 3 bases at J, leaving 2 bases unmatched. In germline, CDR1 is MNHEY, CDR2 SVGEGT.

The chain links TRBV5-1 to TRBJ2-2; the D gene is possibly TRBD1 (5 bases). Germline CDR1 SGHRS, CDR2 YFSETQ. V lost 3 bases and J lost 1, with 7 bases in between. This CDR3 is 14 amino acids long. The CDR3 region is CASSSQGNTGELFF. DNA of the CDR3: TGCGCCAGCAGCTCTCAGGGGAACACCGGGGAGCTGTTTTTT.

The chain has TRBV5-4 and TRBJ1-1; D is unresolved. V gave up 0 bases and J gave up 0 bases, with 9 bases separating them. This CDR3 comprises 15 residues. Germline CDR1 reads SGHNT; CDR2 reads YYREEE (reference sequence). CDR3 loop: CASSLVGRMNTEAFF. The CDR3, as DNA: TGTGCCAGCAGCTTGGTCGGCAGAATGAACACTGAAGCTTTCTTT.

The genes are TRBV10-3 and TRBJ1-2, with TRBD1 as a possible D gene (5 bases). This CDR3 is built from 12 residues. From germline, CDR1 is ENHRY and CDR2 SYGVKD. V shed 4 bases and J shed 6 bases, with 9 bases lying between them. CDR3 bases: TGTGCCATCAGTGCGGGGGAGGATGGCTACACCTTC. Encoded protein: CAISAGEDGYTF.

This chain connects TRBV4-3 to TRBJ2-1; 8 bases are a match to TRBD1. The length of the CDR3 is 14 residues. CDR1 LGHNA and CDR2 YSLEER come from the germline V gene. Trimming took 2 bases from V and 5 from J; bases not matched to a gene: 2. CDR3 residues: CASSQWTGNNEQFF. The CDR3, as DNA: TGCGCCAGCAGCCAATGGACAGGGAACAATGAGCAGTTCTTC.

The CDR3 region is CSASIGLDQETQYF. CDR3 nucleotides: TGCAGTGCTAGTATAGGACTGGACCAAGAGACCCAGTACTTC. The chain combines TRBV20-1 with TRBJ2-5; D perhaps matches TRBD2 (5 bases). V was shortened by 3 bases and J by 0 bases, with 11 bases between the two germline ends. This CDR3 has 14 residues. Germline V CDR1 and CDR2: DFQATT, SNEGSKA (reference sequence).

The rearrangement links TRBV4-1 to TRBJ2-5; D remains unclear. This CDR3 has 15 amino acids. Germline V gives CDR1 MGHRA, CDR2 YSYEKL. V gave up 3 bases and J gave up 1 base, with 12 bases separating them. The CDR3 here is CASSHISQAQETQYF. In DNA, the CDR3 is TGCGCCAGCAGCCATATTAGCCAGGCCCAAGAGACCCAGTACTTC.

This clonotype was seen more than once but under ten times. The V gene is TRBV5-1, the J gene TRBJ1-1; TRBD1 might be the D (6 bases). The CDR3 has 16 amino acids. The germline V and J ends were trimmed by 3 bases and 0 bases, with 15 bases remaining between them. Germline CDR1 reads SGHRS; CDR2 reads YFSETQ. In DNA form, the CDR3 reads TGCGCCAGCAGCTCTGATGGACAGCCCATGAACACTGAAGCTTTCTTT. Translating gives CASSSDGQPMNTEAFF.

This chain uses TRBV20-1 with TRBJ2-5; D is possibly TRBD1 (6 bases). The CDR3 totals 13 residues. V was shortened by 3 bases and J by 5 bases, with 13 bases between the two germline ends. Germline V gives CDR1 DFQATT, CDR2 SNEGSKA (reference sequence). DNA for the CDR3: TGCAGTGCTAGTACAGGGATGGGGGAGACCCAGTACTTC. Translation gives CSASTGMGETQYF.

CDR3 protein: CASRKLAGNTGELFF. CDR3 sequence (DNA): TGTGCCAGCAGGAAGCTAGCGGGGAACACCGGGGAGCTGTTTTTT. The chain combines TRBV2 with TRBJ2-2, with 8 bases matching TRBD2. V shed 6 bases, J shed 1 base, and the junction held 4 bases outside the gene matches. CDR1 and CDR2 from the germline V gene are SNHLY and FYNNEI. This CDR3 has 15 amino acids.

This clonotype appeared a few times. The chain uses TRBV7-9 and TRBJ2-1; a weak D match, TRBD2 (5 bases). The CDR3 runs to 15 residues. Germline V gene lookup returns CDR1 SEHNR and CDR2 FQNEAQ (reference sequence). The ends were cut back, 3 bases at V and 1 base at J, with 10 bases in the middle. The CDR3 reads CASSFRGSSYNEQFF. DNA for the CDR3: TGTGCCAGCAGCTTCCGGGGATCATCCTACAATGAGCAGTTCTTC.

This clonotype has more than one count but fewer than ten. The chain recombines TRBV12-3 or TRBV12-4 with TRBJ2-7; D unclear. This CDR3 comprises 13 residues. The V gene lost 3 bases and the J gene lost 1 base, with 7 bases spanning the gap. CDR3 in amino acids: CASSFEHSYEQYF. The CDR3 nucleotides read TGTGCCAGCAGTTTTGAACATTCCTACGAGCAGTACTTC.

The chain is built from TRBV7-2 and TRBJ1-5; D is unresolved. With 5 bases removed from V and 5 bases from J, the gap between germline ends came to 16 bases. This CDR3 has 15 amino acids. CDR1 is SGHTA, CDR2 FQGNSA, per germline. The CDR3 bases are TGTGCCAGCAGCCCCCGCGCCGAGGCATATCAGCCCCAGCATTTT. It specifies CASSPRAEAYQPQHF.

By frequency in the sample, this clonotype is medium-sized. The chain joins TRBV12-3 or TRBV12-4 to TRBJ2-5; 8 nucleotides agree with TRBD1. The CDR3 spans 14 residues. The junction had 6 bases not matched to a gene; V was cut back by 5 bases and J by 4 bases. The CDR3 sequence: CASSTGQGVETQYF. The CDR3 region has the DNA TGTGCCAGCAGTACAGGACAGGGAGTAGAGACCCAGTACTTC.

The chain couples TRBV5-5 to TRBJ2-1, with 8 bases fitting TRBD2. Germline V gene lookup returns CDR1 SGHKS and CDR2 YYEKEE (reference sequence). The CDR3 runs 19 residues. The V gene end was trimmed by 7 bases and the J gene end by 0 bases; junction bases not matched to a gene: 18. The CDR3 sequence is CASGVERGPSLSSYNEQFF. CDR3 nucleotides: TGTGCCAGCGGCGTCGAGCGGGGGCCCTCCTTAAGCTCCTACAATGAGCAGTTCTTC.

The chain employs TRBV7-9 and TRBJ1-3; D is ambiguous. The CDR3 has 13 amino acids. Germline CDR1 is SEHNR and CDR2 is FQNEAQ (reference sequence). V was clipped by 1 base and J by 4 bases, with 5 bases between them. Written as DNA, the CDR3 is TGTGCCAGCAGCTTAGGGAGGGGAAACACCATATATTTT. It yields the protein CASSLGRGNTIYF.